Below, one T cell receptor (beta chain) is given with its context. This specimen comes from a study of blood T cell repertoires in COVID-19. Overall study context: Acute and convalescent COVID-19 specimens originated in the United States, Italy and Spain. Sources were T cells, B-cell-depleted T cells, or PBMCs; the material itself was cDNA or gDNA.

Per the study methods: The authors estimated nucleated cell counts from reference gene primer amplification. The repertoire was sequenced with immunoSEQ multiplex PCR; TCRdb's copy has only in-frame clones and lacks some. D and trimming were read from the DNA, whereas the V and J calls and clone size are those reported in that table. This sample has approximately 130,000 clones, with roughly four fifths found just once. The CDR3 is 19 amino acids. CDR1 is ENHRY and CDR2 is SYGVKD in the germline V gene. V was pared by 3 bases and J by 0 bases, with 8 bases of the junction left unmatched. This receptor was identified in a human donor in a cohort sampled during active COVID-19. The rearrangement uses TRBV10-3 and TRBJ2-6; TRBD1 agrees at 10 bases. Source material: peripheral blood. CDR3 protein: CAISEERTGGFSGANVLTF. In DNA form, the CDR3 reads TGTGCCATCAGTGAAGAAAGGACAGGGGGTTTCTCTGGGGCCAACGTCCTGACTTTC.